One and the same sample provided the 4 T cell receptor beta chains below, sequenced in a study of cytomegalovirus exposure and HLA in healthy donors. The study ran its PCR with 60 Vbeta and 13 Jbeta primers. Only in-frame clones appear in the TCRdb table, and some are missing; sequencing was by immunoSEQ multiplex PCR. The table lists 120,000 or so clones, around three quarters of them singletons. Sequencing used PBMCs. The receptor source for this set is a man aged 18 to 29 in good health and CMV-seronegative.

This sequence joins TRBV28 and TRBJ1-2; possible D gene TRBD1, 5 bases. The germline V gene has CDR1 MDHEN and CDR2 SYDVKM. The V end was cut by 4 bases, the J end by 4 bases, with 10 bases between. The CDR3 is 13 residues long. CDR3 loop: CASSSRQTYGYTF. CDR3 coding DNA: TGTGCCAGCAGTTCACGACAGACCTATGGCTACACCTTC.

This chain joins TRBV19 and TRBJ2-1, with 10 bases that match TRBD2. Germline CDR1 LNHDA, CDR2 SQIVND (reference sequence). V was pared by 1 base and J by 3 bases, with 9 bases of the junction left unmatched. The CDR3 is 18 amino acids. The CDR3 loop reads CASSIGTRTSGVYNEQFF. CDR3 nucleotide sequence: TGTGCCAGTAGTATAGGTACTAGGACTAGCGGAGTCTACAATGAGCAGTTCTTC.

The chain carries TRBV29-1 and TRBJ1-2, with 7 positions matching TRBD1. The CDR3 contains 11 residues. In germline, CDR1 is SQVTM, CDR2 ANQGSEA. Unmatched junction bases numbered 0, after V lost 1 base and J lost 7 bases. The chain's CDR3 is CSVEAGGGYTF. The DNA of the CDR3 is TGCAGCGTTGAAGCAGGGGGTGGCTACACCTTC.

The V gene is TRBV9, the J gene TRBJ1-5; D is unclear. Looked up from germline, CDR1 is SGDLS and CDR2 is YYNGEE. Trimming shortened V by 3 bases and J by 3 bases, and 13 bases separated the two germline ends. This CDR3 comprises 15 residues. The CDR3 DNA follows: TGTGCCAGCAGCGCGTCCGGTGCACCCAATCAGCCCCAGCATTTT. This codes for CASSASGAPNQPQHF.